Following are 2 T cell receptor beta chains from one sample sequenced in a study of cytotoxic CD8 clonotypes in ibrutinib-treated CLL. Data came from immunoSEQ multiplex PCR; TCRdb stores just in-frame clones and leaves some out. The sample includes about 68,000 clones, over 75% of them seen just once. Sequences were derived from PBMCs, sampled at disease progression, from a patient treated with ibrutinib. These receptors originate from a human donor with chronic lymphocytic leukemia.

The rearrangement joins TRBV16 to TRBJ2-3, with 8 nucleotides matching TRBD2. The germline CDR1 and CDR2 sequences are KGHSY and FQNENV. J lost 6 bases, V lost 5 bases, and 10 bases had no gene match. This CDR3 region has 15 residues. The CDR3 sequence: CASSSPSGGTDTQYF. CDR3 coding DNA: TGTGCCAGCAGCTCCCCAAGCGGGGGTACCGATACGCAGTATTTT.

V and J are TRBV5-1 and TRBJ2-7; no reliable D call. There are 13 residues in the CDR3. V was clipped by 4 bases and J by 0 bases, with 8 bases between them. The germline V gene has CDR1 SGHRS and CDR2 YFSETQ. CDR3 in DNA: TGCGCCAGCAGCCCCGGCGGCTCCTACGAGCAGTACTTC. Translated, it gives CASSPGGSYEQYF.